Detailed here is one TCR beta chain. This entry comes from a study of monozygotic twins with inflammatory bowel disease. The CDR3 consists of 17 residues. CDR1 is SGHAT and CDR2 is FQNNGV in the germline V gene. No DNA is given; TCRdb re-called the 5' RACE reads and lists each CDR3 protein once. In all, the sample yields about 210,000 distinct CDR3 sequences. The chain carries TRBV11-2 and TRBJ1-1; the TCRdb call, TRBD1, lacks DNA for checking. Sequenced: blood. This sequence was found in a human donor with ulcerative colitis or Crohn's disease, or a healthy co-twin of an affected twin (not recorded which). CDR3 region: CASSLSPPQGARTEAFF.